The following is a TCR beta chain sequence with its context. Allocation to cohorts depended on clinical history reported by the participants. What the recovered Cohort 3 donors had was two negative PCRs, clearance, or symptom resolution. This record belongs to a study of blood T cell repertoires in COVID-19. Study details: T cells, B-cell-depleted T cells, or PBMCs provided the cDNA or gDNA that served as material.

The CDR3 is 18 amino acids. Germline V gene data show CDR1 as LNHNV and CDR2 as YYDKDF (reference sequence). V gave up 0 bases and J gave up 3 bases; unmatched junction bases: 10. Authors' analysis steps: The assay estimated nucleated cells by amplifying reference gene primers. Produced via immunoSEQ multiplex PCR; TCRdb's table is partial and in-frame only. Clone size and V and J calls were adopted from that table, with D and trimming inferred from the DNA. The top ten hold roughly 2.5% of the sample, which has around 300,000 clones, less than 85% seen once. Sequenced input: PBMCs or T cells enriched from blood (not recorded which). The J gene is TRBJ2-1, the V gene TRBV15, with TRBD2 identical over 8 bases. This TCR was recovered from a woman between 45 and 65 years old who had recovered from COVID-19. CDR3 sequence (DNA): TGTGCCACCAGCAGAGAGGGTATTGCTAGCGGGCGCTACAATGAGCAGTTCTTC. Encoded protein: CATSREGIASGRYNEQFF.